The clone carrying this TCR beta chain appeared once. What it binds is unknown. This CDR3 is 14 amino acids long. The V gene end was trimmed by 3 bases and the J gene end by 4 bases; junction bases not matched to a gene: 5. Germline V gives CDR1 SGHRS, CDR2 YFSETQ. PCR was performed using 60 Vbeta and 13 Jbeta primers. Assay used: immunoSEQ multiplex PCR; TCRdb lists only in-frame clones, some missing. The sample comprises around 99,000 clones, around 77% of which are singletons, and about 2.5% rests with the top ten. The sample belongs to a study of cytomegalovirus exposure and HLA in healthy donors. General study results and limits: The productive fraction for most TCR beta V segments was about 90% or about 30% in an earlier analysis. Overall, approximately 180 TCR beta chains were annotated as cytomegalovirus-associated. A few chains linked to CMV were shown in vitro to be specific for CMV antigens. From TCR beta sequences, most subjects' HLA-A and HLA-B alleles were reportedly predicted accurately.

This receptor was identified in a man younger than 30 in good health and CMV-seronegative. The sequenced material came from PBMCs. The chain couples TRBV5-1 to TRBJ1-1; TRBD1 matches at 8 bases. CDR3 residues: CASSSIDRGTEAFF. CDR3 DNA: TGCGCCAGCAGCTCGATAGACAGGGGCACTGAAGCTTTCTTT.